The T cell receptor beta chain under discussion was sequenced for a study of CD8 T cells in Susac syndrome. The CDR3 contains 16 residues. V lost 3 bases to trimming and J lost 1 base; unmatched junction nucleotides: 5. Germline loops: CDR1 MNHEY, CDR2 SMNVEV (reference sequence). Random hexamers served to reverse transcribe about 0.5 to 1 ug RNA. From the immunoSEQ multiplex PCR reads, TCRdb called clonotypes with MiXCR, one entry per CDR3 protein. The table has some 120,000 distinct CDR3 sequences, around 94% seen once. The origin of this receptor is a human donor in good health. Sequenced material: CD4+ T cells from PBMCs. V and J are TRBV27 and TRBJ2-5; TRBD2 aligns across 10 bases. The CDR3 reads CASSFRSGRVQETQYF. The CDR3 coding sequence is TGTGCCAGCAGTTTCCGAAGCGGGAGGGTCCAAGAGACCCAGTACTTC.